Below, 5 T cell receptor beta chains from the same sample are listed, as sequenced in a study of shared clonotypes between healthy human individuals. The data were produced by immunoSEQ multiplex PCR, yet TCRdb's version contains in-frame clones alone and is incomplete. The profile shows approximately 1.1 million clones, approximately 80% of them singletons. The sequenced sample was memory CD4+ T cells from PBMCs. As to subset: CD45RA-negative fraction. All receptors derive from a man aged 18 to 29 in good health. Some clones in this sample may be carry-over from other donors' samples.

The chain combines TRBV5-1 with TRBJ2-5; no firm D call. Per the germline V gene, CDR1 is SGHRS and CDR2 is YFSETQ. The CDR3 length is 15 residues. V lost 2 bases and J lost 2, with 13 bases in between. The chain's CDR3 is CASSFGPTGQETQYF. The CDR3, as DNA: TGCGCCAGCAGCTTTGGACCGACTGGACAAGAGACCCAGTACTTC.

The chain combines TRBV28 with TRBJ2-3; perhaps TRBD2 as D (5 bases). The CDR3 consists of 14 residues. The V and J ends lost 2 bases and 5 bases respectively, with 11 bases between them. Germline CDR1 reads MDHEN; CDR2 reads SYDVKM. This chain's CDR3 is CASSLGGEKDTQYF. The CDR3 DNA follows: TGTGCCAGCAGTTTAGGTGGGGAGAAAGATACGCAGTATTTT.

This clone was counted a few times. The CDR3: CASSLSMSLVGTNEKLFF. In DNA form, the CDR3 reads TGTGCCAGCAGTTTATCGATGTCCCTGGTGGGCACTAATGAAAAACTGTTTTTT. The rearrangement links TRBV27 to TRBJ1-4; unclear D gene. Trimming took 0 bases from V and 2 from J, leaving 16 bases between them. The CDR3 runs to 18 residues. CDR1 is MNHEY, CDR2 SMNVEV, per germline (reference sequence).

This clone was seen just once. The chain is built from TRBV18 and TRBJ1-2; D ambiguous. This CDR3 has 12 amino acids. CDR1 and CDR2 (germline): KGHSH, LQKENI. Trimming removed 5 bases at V and 4 bases at J, with 8 bases between. The CDR3 sequence: CASSGQLYGYTF. CDR3 in DNA: TGTGCCAGCTCAGGGCAGCTCTATGGCTACACCTTC.

This clone was detected only a few times. This chain uses TRBV7-2 with TRBJ2-7; 12 positions agree with TRBD1. V dropped 5 bases and J dropped 8; count of bases not matched to a gene: 10. The CDR3 is made up of 15 amino acids. Germline V gene sequence: CDR1 SGHTA, CDR2 FQGNSA. The CDR3 nucleotides read TGTGCCAGCAGCCGGAGCGGGACAGGGGGCCAGCAGCAGTACTTC. Translating it yields CASSRSGTGGQQQYF.